The 26 T cell receptor beta chains given below trace back to one sample, sequenced in a study of T cell repertoires in cytomegalovirus infection. TCRdb independently ran MiXCR on the reads; one entry per CDR3 protein. The sample records about 490,000 distinct CDR3 sequences, approximately 16% being singletons. The sequencing input was CD8+ T cells from PBMCs. These receptors were obtained from a human donor in good health (CMV status not recorded). Some clones in this sample may be carry-over from other donors' samples.

This clonotype has a count of ten or more. The chain couples TRBV20-1 to TRBJ1-5; no clear D. V dropped 4 bases and J dropped 3 bases, with 19 bases sitting between them. Germline V gene data show CDR1 as DFQATT and CDR2 as SNEGSKA (reference sequence). The CDR3 has 16 residues. The CDR3 sequence: CSATGIGGVTNQPQHF. CDR3 coding DNA: TGCAGTGCTACGGGTATAGGTGGAGTGACCAATCAGCCCCAGCATTTT.

The rearrangement links TRBV25-1 to TRBJ2-7; TRBD1 matches at 10 bases. The CDR3 loop spans 14 amino acids. The junction had 4 bases not matched to a gene; V was cut back by 4 bases and J by 4 bases. CDR1 MGHDK and CDR2 SYGVNS come from the germline V gene. This CDR3 reads CASSAGTGEYEQYF. DNA for the CDR3: TGTGCCAGCAGTGCAGGGACAGGGGAATACGAGCAGTACTTC.

This clonotype was picked up a small number of times. The gene calls are TRBV28 and TRBJ1-5; no clear D. Trimming stripped 6 bases from V and 0 bases from J, with 18 bases between. The CDR3 contains 17 residues. Germline V lookup: CDR1 MDHEN, CDR2 SYDVKM. The CDR3 sequence: CASRLRYGVSSNQPQHF. In nucleotides, the CDR3 is TGTGCCAGCAGGCTACGCTACGGGGTCTCTAGCAATCAGCCCCAGCATTTT.

This clonotype was picked up many times. This rearrangement joins TRBV7-2 to TRBJ2-5; D tentatively reads TRBD1 or TRBD2 (5 bases each). V was trimmed by 5 bases and J by 2 bases, leaving 15 bases between them. The germline CDR1 and CDR2 sequences are SGHTA and FQGNSA. CDR3 length: 15 amino acids. DNA for the CDR3: TGTGCCAGCAGCCCCACTCGGGGCCGACAAGAGACCCAGTACTTC. Translation gives CASSPTRGRQETQYF.

This rearrangement joins TRBV2 to TRBJ1-5; 10 nucleotides align to TRBD1. With V trimmed by 2 bases and J by 6 bases, 7 bases remained unmatched. Germline CDR1 and CDR2: SNHLY and FYNNEI. The CDR3 spans 16 residues. CDR3 nucleotide sequence: TGTGCCAGCAGTGAAAGACAGGGGGCAGTTGGTCAGCCCCAGCATTTT. It encodes CASSERQGAVGQPQHF.

This rearrangement joins TRBV12-3 or TRBV12-4 to TRBJ1-6, with a possible D match to TRBD1 (5 bases). V dropped 0 bases and J dropped 7 bases, with 13 bases sitting between them. CDR3 size: 16 residues. CDR3 amino acids: CASSLASGTGNSPLHF. In nucleotides, the CDR3 is TGTGCCAGCAGTTTAGCGTCCGGGACGGGAAATTCACCCCTCCACTTT.

This clonotype was recorded many times. The chain joins TRBV5-1 to TRBJ1-1; D is possibly TRBD1 (5 bases). The CDR3 runs 16 residues. Trimming removed 5 bases from V and 2 bases from J, with 19 bases in between. Per germline, CDR1 SGHRS and CDR2 YFSETQ. The CDR3 sequence: CASRIGSGGLNTEAFF. CDR3 bases: TGCGCCAGCAGAATTGGGTCGGGGGGACTTAACACTGAAGCTTTCTTT.

This chain uses TRBV19 with TRBJ2-7; 7 nucleotides agree with TRBD1. Germline lookup yields CDR1 LNHDA and CDR2 SQIVND (reference sequence). The CDR3 has 17 amino acids. The trim removed 5 bases at V and 0 bases at J, leaving 13 bases unmatched. The CDR3 DNA follows: TGTGCCAGTAGTCCTACCCGACAGGGCCCTCACTCCTACGAGCAGTACTTC. Amino acid sequence: CASSPTRQGPHSYEQYF.

For this clonotype: This likely comes from a read error, as the CDR3 has no conserved phenylalanine or tryptophan at its end. V gene TRBV11-2 combines with J gene TRBJ2-1, with 10 bases identical to TRBD2. CDR1 is SGHAT and CDR2 is FQNNGV in the germline V gene. The CDR3 runs to 16 residues. The CDR3 DNA sequence: TGTGCAAGCAGCTTAGTACCTAGCGGGAGTAGGAATGATCAGTTCTTA. Translated: CASSLVPSGSRNDQFL.

This clonotype turned up a few times. The V and J genes are TRBV7-9 and TRBJ1-4; D gene unclear. This CDR3 comprises 16 residues. In germline, CDR1 is SEHNR, CDR2 FQNEAQ (reference sequence). V lost 5 bases and J 4 bases, leaving 17 bases between the germline ends. The CDR3 nucleotides read TGTGCCAGCAGCACCTCCGCCGGGTTAGGTAATGAAAAACTGTTTTTT. Its protein is CASSTSAGLGNEKLFF.

The sample holds a few counts of this clonotype. The rearrangement links TRBV24-1 to TRBJ2-3, with 8 nucleotides matching TRBD2. Losses at the gene ends were 4 bases for V and 2 bases for J; bases not matched to a gene: 4. Germline V gives CDR1 KGHDR, CDR2 SFDVKD. This CDR3 contains 15 residues. Here the CDR3 DNA reads TGTGCCACCAGTGACTCTAGCGGGCTCACAGATACGCAGTATTTT. Its protein product is CATSDSSGLTDTQYF.

This clonotype came up a few times. This chain connects TRBV27 to TRBJ2-7; the D gene is possibly TRBD1 (5 bases). Germline V gene sequence: CDR1 MNHEY, CDR2 SMNVEV (reference sequence). Between the trimmed V and J ends, which lost 2 bases and 5 bases, there was a span of 10 bases. This CDR3 contains 13 residues. The CDR3 region is CASSLLGVDEQYF. For the CDR3, the DNA is TGTGCCAGCAGTTTACTAGGGGTCGACGAGCAGTACTTC.

The J gene is TRBJ2-1, the V gene TRBV20-1; tentative D call: TRBD2 (6 bases). The CDR3 sequence is 14 residues long. The germline V and J ends were trimmed by 2 bases and 4 bases, with 12 bases remaining between them. Germline CDR1 is DFQATT and CDR2 is SNEGSKA (reference sequence). CDR3 sequence (DNA): TGCAGTGCTAGAACCGCGGGGCTTTACAATGAGCAGTTCTTC. This translates into CSARTAGLYNEQFF.

In this sample, this clonotype turned up many times. At one end, the junction sequence differs from germline, possibly due to a read error. The V and J genes are TRBV7-7 and TRBJ1-1; D is ambiguous. The CDR3 loop spans 13 amino acids. CDR1 and CDR2 from the germline V gene are SSHAT and FNYEAQ (reference sequence). CDR3 loop: CASSRDGNTEAFF. Here the CDR3 DNA reads TGTGCTAGCAGCCGAGACGGGAACACTGAAGCTTTCTTT.

The V gene is TRBV27, the J gene TRBJ1-5; no clear D. CDR1 is MNHEY, CDR2 SMNVEV, per germline (reference sequence). Trimming removed 5 bases from V and 4 bases from J, with 12 bases in between. The length of the CDR3 is 14 residues. CDR3 in DNA: TGTGCCAGCAGTGTTCGTGGGCGGAATCAGCCCCAGCATTTT. Amino acids: CASSVRGRNQPQHF.

This chain uses TRBV9 with TRBJ2-1; 8 bases match TRBD1. Trimming took 4 bases from V and 16 from J; bases not matched to a gene: 10. The CDR3 sequence is 12 residues long. Germline V gives CDR1 SGDLS, CDR2 YYNGEE. The CDR3 region is CASSLPSRGRFF. DNA of the CDR3: TGTGCCAGCAGCCTCCCGTCCAGGGGGCGATTCTTC.

At least ten counts were recorded for this clonotype. The chain employs TRBV29-1 and TRBJ2-3, with 8 bases matching TRBD1. This CDR3 comprises 14 residues. V was pared by 4 bases and J by 2 bases, with 5 bases of the junction left unmatched. CDR1 and CDR2 (germline): SQVTM, ANQGSEA. This CDR3 is CSVGRTGPTDTQYF. Here the CDR3 DNA reads TGCAGCGTTGGTAGGACAGGGCCCACAGATACGCAGTATTTT.

In its sample, this clonotype was seen many times. The chain uses TRBV12-3 or TRBV12-4 and TRBJ1-5; 11 positions match TRBD1. V shed 5 bases and J 8 bases; nucleotides not matched to a gene: 5. CDR3 length: 14 residues. The CDR3 protein is CASSAPGQGEPQHF. The CDR3 nucleotides read TGTGCCAGCAGTGCCCCGGGACAGGGGGAGCCCCAGCATTTT.

This clonotype was observed a handful of times. V gene TRBV10-3 combines with J gene TRBJ1-1; no firm D call. Germline V CDR1 and CDR2: ENHRY, SYGVKD. The ends were cut back, 7 bases at V and 2 bases at J, with 11 bases in the middle. This CDR3 spans 13 amino acids. The CDR3 is CAITGGPNTEAFF. Written as DNA, the CDR3 is TGTGCCATCACGGGAGGGCCTAACACTGAAGCTTTCTTT.

This clonotype was detected once. The chain has TRBV15 and TRBJ2-7; D unresolved. The germline V and J ends were trimmed by 4 bases and 3 bases, with 13 bases remaining between them. This CDR3 has 14 residues. From germline, CDR1 is LNHNV and CDR2 YYDKDF (reference sequence). CDR3 protein: CATSTRVGYYEQYF. As DNA, the CDR3 is TGTGCCACCAGCACCAGAGTGGGGTACTACGAGCAGTACTTC.

The chain carries TRBV5-1 and TRBJ2-5; weak D call: TRBD1 (6 bases). V lost 0 bases, J lost 1 base, and 19 bases lay in between. The germline gives CDR1 SGHRS, CDR2 YFSETQ. The length of the CDR3 is 18 residues. DNA of the CDR3: TGCGCCAGCAGCTTGGTTGGGGACATGGGCCTCCCCCAAGAGACCCAGTACTTC. Its translation: CASSLVGDMGLPQETQYF.

As regards this clonotype: A clone one base away is much larger, so this may be a read error. The chain employs TRBV7-8 and TRBJ1-2; D is possibly TRBD1 (5 bases). This CDR3 spans 16 amino acids. The germline CDR1 and CDR2 sequences are SGHVS and FQNEAQ. V gave up 2 bases and J gave up 3 bases, with 16 bases separating them. CDR3 sequence reads: CASSLFGGWGYYGYTF. The CDR3 region has the DNA TGTGCCAGCAGCTTATTCGGGGGGTGGGGGTACTATGGCTACACCTTC.

The table lists this clonotype with many counts. This rearrangement joins TRBV7-6 to TRBJ2-1, with a tentative D call TRBD1 (6 bases). Germline CDR1 is SGHVS and CDR2 is FNYEAQ. The CDR3 runs 16 residues. Trimming took off 1 base at V and 10 bases at J, with 20 bases between the two ends. The CDR3 region is CASSLGPLYSGTEQFF. The CDR3 DNA is TGTGCCAGCAGCTTAGGCCCTCTTTACTCCGGGACAGAGCAGTTCTTC.

At least ten counts were recorded for this clonotype. This chain connects TRBV7-6 to TRBJ1-1; possibly TRBD1 for D (6 bases). CDR3 size: 14 residues. V was cut by 3 bases and J by 5 bases, with 13 bases left in between. The germline V gene has CDR1 SGHVS and CDR2 FNYEAQ. CDR3 nucleotide sequence: TGTGCCAGCAGCTTGCGACAGGTGGATACTGAAGCTTTCTTT. This translates into CASSLRQVDTEAFF.

The chain employs TRBV9 and TRBJ1-1; D is ambiguous. The length of the CDR3 is 14 residues. The germline V and J ends were trimmed by 0 bases and 8 bases, with 14 bases remaining between them. Germline CDR1 and CDR2: SGDLS and YYNGEE. CDR3 in amino acids: CASSVAIGPREAFF. In DNA, the CDR3 is TGTGCCAGCAGCGTAGCAATAGGGCCAAGAGAAGCTTTCTTT.

This clonotype was seen many times. The V call is TRBV27, the J call TRBJ2-3, with no clear D. V was shortened by 1 base and J by 2 bases, with 7 bases between the two germline ends. CDR3 length: 14 residues. CDR1 and CDR2 from the germline V gene are MNHEY and SMNVEV (reference sequence). CDR3 sequence reads: CASSLYGITDTQYF. CDR3 coding DNA: TGTGCCAGCAGTTTATACGGAATCACAGATACGCAGTATTTT.